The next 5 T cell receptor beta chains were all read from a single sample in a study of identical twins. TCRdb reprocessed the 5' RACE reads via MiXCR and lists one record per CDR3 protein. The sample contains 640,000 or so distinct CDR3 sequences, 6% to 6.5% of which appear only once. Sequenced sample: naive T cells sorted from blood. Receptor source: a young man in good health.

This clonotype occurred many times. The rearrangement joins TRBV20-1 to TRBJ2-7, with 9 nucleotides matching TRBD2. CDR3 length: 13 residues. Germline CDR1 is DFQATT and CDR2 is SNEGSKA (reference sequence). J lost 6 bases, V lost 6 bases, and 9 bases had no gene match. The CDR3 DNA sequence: TGCAGTGCCCTTAGCGGGAGAGTTGGCGAGCAGTACTTC. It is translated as CSALSGRVGEQYF.

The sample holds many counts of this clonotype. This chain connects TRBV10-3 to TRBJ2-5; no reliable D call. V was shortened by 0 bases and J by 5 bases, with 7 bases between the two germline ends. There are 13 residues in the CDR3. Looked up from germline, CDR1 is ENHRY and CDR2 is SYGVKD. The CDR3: CAISESSVETQYF. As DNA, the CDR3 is TGTGCCATCAGTGAGTCTAGTGTGGAGACCCAGTACTTC.

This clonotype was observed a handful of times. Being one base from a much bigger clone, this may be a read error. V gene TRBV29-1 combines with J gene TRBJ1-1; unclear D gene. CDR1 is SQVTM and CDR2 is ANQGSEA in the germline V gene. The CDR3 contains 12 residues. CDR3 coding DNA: TGCAGCGGAGGACGGGTGAACGCTGAAGCTTTCTTT. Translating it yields CSGGRVNAEAFF.

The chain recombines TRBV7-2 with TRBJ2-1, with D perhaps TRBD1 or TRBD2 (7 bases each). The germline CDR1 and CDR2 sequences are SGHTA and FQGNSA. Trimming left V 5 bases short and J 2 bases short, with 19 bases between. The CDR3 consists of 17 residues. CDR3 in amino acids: CASSRRQGGSTYNEQFF. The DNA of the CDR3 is TGTGCCAGCAGCCGCCGCCAGGGGGGGAGCACCTACAATGAGCAGTTCTTC.

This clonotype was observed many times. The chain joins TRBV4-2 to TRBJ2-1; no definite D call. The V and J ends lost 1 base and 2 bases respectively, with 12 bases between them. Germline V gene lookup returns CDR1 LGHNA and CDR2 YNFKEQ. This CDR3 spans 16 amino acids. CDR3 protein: CASSQGLFGAYNEQFF. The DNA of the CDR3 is TGTGCCAGCAGCCAAGGACTTTTTGGGGCCTACAATGAGCAGTTCTTC.